These T cell receptor beta chains were read from a single sample in a study of neurological immune-mediated disorders. Each CDR3 protein is one row after TCRdb ran MiXCR on the 5' RACE reads. The repertoire holds 15,000 to 20,000 distinct CDR3 sequences, with over 8.5% as singletons. Specimen: CD8+ T cells from blood. The receptors stem from a woman between 45 and 65 years old in good health. Each CDR3 is given with its conserved first and last residue. Each record gives: V gene, J gene, clone size, D gene, CDR3 DNA, CDR3 protein. A D gene is named only where the DNA matches it firmly. Clone sizes are given selectively: once, few, many, or a class where the clone is expanded.

V gene: TRBV11-2; J gene: TRBJ2-1; clone size: many; D gene: .; CDR3 DNA: TGTGCCAGCAGCTTAGGACGAGGCGATGAGCAGTTCTTC; CDR3 protein: CASSLGRGDEQFF
V gene: TRBV6-2/TRBV6-3; J gene: TRBJ1-3; clone size: many; D gene: TRBD1; CDR3 DNA: TGTGCCAGCAGTCCACAGGGGGCAACCCGTCGCGCTGGAAACACCATATATTTT; CDR3 protein: CASSPQGATRRAGNTIYF
V gene: TRBV6-6; J gene: TRBJ2-7; clone size: many; D gene: TRBD2; CDR3 DNA: TGTGCCAGCGGGATCGGGACTAGCGGGAGGAATGTGGCCTACGAGCAGTACTTC; CDR3 protein: CASGIGTSGRNVAYEQYF
V gene: TRBV28; J gene: TRBJ2-7; clone size: many; D gene: .; CDR3 DNA: TGTGCCAGCACCCGGGTCGTCGGCCATTACGAGCAGTACTTC; CDR3 protein: CASTRVVGHYEQYF
V gene: TRBV3-1; J gene: TRBJ1-1; clone size: .; D gene: TRBD1; CDR3 DNA: TGTGCCAGCAGCCCCGCCGGGACAGGGAATGAGGCTGAAGCTTTCTTT; CDR3 protein: CASSPAGTGNEAEAFF
V gene: TRBV4-3; J gene: TRBJ2-7; clone size: many; D gene: .; CDR3 DNA: TGCGCCAGCAGCCAAGTAGTTGGGAGGGAGCAGTACTTC; CDR3 protein: CASSQVVGREQYF
V gene: TRBV27; J gene: TRBJ1-6; clone size: many; D gene: TRBD1; CDR3 DNA: TGTGCCAGCAGCCTTGCCGGACAGGGGGCATATTCACCCCTCCACTTT; CDR3 protein: CASSLAGQGAYSPLHF
V gene: TRBV10-3; J gene: TRBJ2-3; clone size: .; D gene: .; CDR3 DNA: TGTGCCATCAAGAGTGGGACGGGGCAGGGCACAGATACGCAGTATTTT; CDR3 protein: CAIKSGTGQGTDTQYF
V gene: TRBV15; J gene: TRBJ1-3; clone size: many; D gene: .; CDR3 DNA: TGTGCCACCAGCAGAGATGGTAACCCAAAAAACACCATATATTTT; CDR3 protein: CATSRDGNPKNTIYF
V gene: TRBV12-3/TRBV12-4; J gene: TRBJ2-5; clone size: medium-sized; D gene: .; CDR3 DNA: TGTGCCAGCAGTTTGGGAGAGACCCAGTACTTC; CDR3 protein: CASSLGETQYF
V gene: TRBV29-1; J gene: TRBJ2-2; clone size: many; D gene: .; CDR3 DNA: TGCAGCTCGACCCGGGAGTCCGGGGAGCTGTTTTTT; CDR3 protein: CSSTRESGELFF
V gene: TRBV7-6; J gene: TRBJ2-7; clone size: many; D gene: .; CDR3 DNA: TGTGCCAGCAGCCCCCTGGTGGGACAAACCTACGAGCAGTACTTC; CDR3 protein: CASSPLVGQTYEQYF
V gene: TRBV3-1; J gene: TRBJ2-7; clone size: many; D gene: .; CDR3 DNA: TGTGCCAGCAGTCCAAACGGGGGCTCCTACGAGCAGTACTTC; CDR3 protein: CASSPNGGSYEQYF
V gene: TRBV28; J gene: TRBJ2-1; clone size: .; D gene: .; CDR3 DNA: TGTGCCAGCAGTTTTCCGGGGTTTACTTTCTACAATGAGCAGTTCTTC; CDR3 protein: CASSFPGFTFYNEQFF
V gene: TRBV5-1; J gene: TRBJ2-7; clone size: many; D gene: .; CDR3 DNA: TGCGCCAGCAGCGGGCTCCCAGGGGACTTATACGAGCAGTACTTC; CDR3 protein: CASSGLPGDLYEQYF
V gene: TRBV7-6; J gene: TRBJ2-6; clone size: many; D gene: TRBD1; CDR3 DNA: TGTGCCAGCAGCCTGACAGGGGGCGAGTTTGGTGGGGCCAACGTCCTGACTTTC; CDR3 protein: CASSLTGGEFGGANVLTF
V gene: TRBV7-9; J gene: TRBJ2-3; clone size: many; D gene: .; CDR3 DNA: TGTGCCAGCAGCTTTTTAGGAGGCACAGATACGCAGTATTTT; CDR3 protein: CASSFLGGTDTQYF
V gene: TRBV10-3; J gene: TRBJ2-1; clone size: .; D gene: .; CDR3 DNA: TGTGCCATCAGTGATTTAGCTAATGAGCAGTTCTTC; CDR3 protein: CAISDLANEQFF
V gene: TRBV29-1; J gene: TRBJ2-1; clone size: few; D gene: .; CDR3 DNA: TGCAGCGTTGGGGGGGGGGGGACAGGTGGTGAGCAGTTCTTC; CDR3 protein: CSVGGGGTGGEQFF
V gene: TRBV28; J gene: TRBJ2-5; clone size: many; D gene: TRBD1; CDR3 DNA: TGTGCCAGCAGTCATGAACAGGGGGCGGGAGAGACCCAGTACTTC; CDR3 protein: CASSHEQGAGETQYF
V gene: TRBV15; J gene: TRBJ1-1; clone size: many; D gene: .; CDR3 DNA: TGTGCCACCAGCAGAGATAAAGGGGGAGGGGATTTGGCTTTCTTT; CDR3 protein: CATSRDKGGGDLAFF
V gene: TRBV7-6; J gene: TRBJ1-5; clone size: many; D gene: .; CDR3 DNA: TGTGCCAGCAGCCCCTATAGCAATCAGCCCCAGCATTTT; CDR3 protein: CASSPYSNQPQHF
V gene: TRBV20-1; J gene: TRBJ2-1; clone size: many; D gene: TRBD2; CDR3 DNA: TGCAGTGCTCCGGGACTGGGGGGGGGAAATGAGCAGTTCTTC; CDR3 protein: CSAPGLGGGNEQFF
V gene: TRBV4-3; J gene: TRBJ2-5; clone size: medium-sized; D gene: .; CDR3 DNA: TGCGCCAGCAGCCAAGAAGGATGGGAGACCCAGTACTTC; CDR3 protein: CASSQEGWETQYF
V gene: TRBV6-5; J gene: TRBJ2-1; clone size: many; D gene: .; CDR3 DNA: TGTGCCAGCGGGGCTCGCCAACTCAATGAGCAGTTCTTC; CDR3 protein: CASGARQLNEQFF
V gene: TRBV27; J gene: TRBJ1-5; clone size: many; D gene: .; CDR3 DNA: TGTGCCAGCAGTCTACGGGGGGCCTACTCCTATAGCAATCAGCCCCAGCATTTT; CDR3 protein: CASSLRGAYSYSNQPQHF
V gene: TRBV5-1; J gene: TRBJ2-5; clone size: many; D gene: .; CDR3 DNA: TGCGCCAGCAGCCGATGGGGGGATCAAGAGACCCAGTACTTC; CDR3 protein: CASSRWGDQETQYF
V gene: TRBV5-1; J gene: TRBJ2-7; clone size: many; D gene: .; CDR3 DNA: TGCGCCAGCAGCTTCGGGGTTTCCTACGAGCAGTACTTC; CDR3 protein: CASSFGVSYEQYF
V gene: TRBV28; J gene: TRBJ2-3; clone size: .; D gene: TRBD2; CDR3 DNA: TGTGCCAGCAGTTTAAGTCGGGCGAGCGGGGGGATCTTTAGCACAGATACGCAGTATTTT; CDR3 protein: CASSLSRASGGIFSTDTQYF
V gene: TRBV5-1; J gene: TRBJ1-4; clone size: many; D gene: TRBD1; CDR3 DNA: TGCGCCAGCAGCTTGGGACAGGGGAGTGAAAAACTGTTTTTT; CDR3 protein: CASSLGQGSEKLFF
V gene: TRBV10-3; J gene: TRBJ2-1; clone size: many; D gene: TRBD1; CDR3 DNA: TGTGCCATCAGTGAGGTGGGACAGGATGAGCAGTTCTTC; CDR3 protein: CAISEVGQDEQFF
V gene: TRBV20-1; J gene: TRBJ2-1; clone size: many; D gene: .; CDR3 DNA: TGCAGTGCTAGAGATCGATGGGGGAATGAGCAGTTCTTC; CDR3 protein: CSARDRWGNEQFF